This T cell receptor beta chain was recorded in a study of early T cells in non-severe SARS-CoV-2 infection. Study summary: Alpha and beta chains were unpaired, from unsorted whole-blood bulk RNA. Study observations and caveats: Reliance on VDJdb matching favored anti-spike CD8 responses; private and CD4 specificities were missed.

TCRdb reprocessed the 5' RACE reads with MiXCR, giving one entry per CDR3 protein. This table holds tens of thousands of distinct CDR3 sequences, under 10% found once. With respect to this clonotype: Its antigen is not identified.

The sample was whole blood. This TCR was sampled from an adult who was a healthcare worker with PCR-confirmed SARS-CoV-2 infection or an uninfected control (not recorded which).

In DNA, the CDR3 is TGTGCCAGCAGCCCAGGGACAGCCGTATTAACCTACGAGCAGTACTTC. Translating it yields CASSPGTAVLTYEQYF. The chain recombines TRBV3-1 with TRBJ2-7; TRBD1 aligns across 7 bases. Unmatched junction bases numbered 11, after V lost 4 bases and J lost 2 bases. Germline values: CDR1 LGHDT, CDR2 YNNKEL (reference sequence). The CDR3 runs to 16 residues.